The present T cell receptor (beta chain) was sequenced within a study of blood T cell repertoires in COVID-19. Study summary: Samples of COVID-19 (acute and convalescent) were obtained from the United States, Italy and Spain. PBMCs, B-cell-depleted T cells, or T cells provided the cDNA or gDNA that made up the material.

The germline gives CDR1 SGHTS, CDR2 YDEGEE. Trimming stripped 1 base from V and 7 bases from J, with 18 bases between. There are 17 residues in the CDR3. Produced via immunoSEQ multiplex PCR; TCRdb's table is partial and in-frame only. The sample yields 250,000 or so clones, 80% to 85% seen once. J is TRBJ1-6 and V is TRBV5-8; D might be TRBD1 (6 bases). The sample was peripheral blood. The origin of this receptor is a young woman with acute or convalescent COVID-19. CDR3 DNA: TGTGCCAGCAGCTTGTCGAAAATCAGGGGTTACAATTCACCCCTCCACTTT. The encoded protein is CASSLSKIRGYNSPLHF.